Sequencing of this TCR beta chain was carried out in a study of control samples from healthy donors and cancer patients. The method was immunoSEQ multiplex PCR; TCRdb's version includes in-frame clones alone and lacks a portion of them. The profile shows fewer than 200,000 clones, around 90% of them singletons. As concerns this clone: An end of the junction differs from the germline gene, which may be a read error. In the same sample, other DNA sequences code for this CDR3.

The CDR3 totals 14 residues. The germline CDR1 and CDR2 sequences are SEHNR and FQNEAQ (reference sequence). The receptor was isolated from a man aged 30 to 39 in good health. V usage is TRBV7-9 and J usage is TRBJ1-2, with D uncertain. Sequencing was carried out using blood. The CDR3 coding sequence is TGCGCCAGCAGCTTAGTGGCGGAACTCTATGGCTACACCTTC. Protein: CASSLVAELYGYTF.